Below, one TCR beta chain is given with its context. Antigen unknown. The assay was immunoSEQ multiplex PCR, and TCRdb's table has in-frame clones only and misses some. The sample has 140,000 to 150,000 clones, under 95% seen once. This sample stems from a study of T cell responses to AZD1222 COVID-19 vaccine. Study-wide results and caveats: Only a handful of individuals given AZD1222 were seropositive at baseline. Among vaccine-associated CD4 TCRs, coverage spanned spike, with dominance at 160-218 and 743-854. Donors were chiefly white British, with a greater number of females, and clonal diversity was perhaps underestimated.

The germline CDR1 and CDR2 sequences are SGHTA and FQGNSA. The CDR3 is 14 amino acids. Trimming shortened V by 8 bases and J by 0 bases, and 11 bases separated the two germline ends. The V and J genes are TRBV7-2 and TRBJ1-5; tentatively, D is TRBD1 (5 bases). Material: peripheral blood, obtained on day 0 of AZD1222 vaccination. This TCR derives from an adult in good health. CDR3 nucleotide sequence: TGTGCCAGCTCTGCGGGGGTTAGCAATCAGCCCCAGCATTTT. Translation gives CASSAGVSNQPQHF.